One and the same sample provided the 32 T cell receptor beta chains below, sequenced in a study of shared clonotypes between healthy human individuals. Assay used: immunoSEQ multiplex PCR; TCRdb lists only in-frame clones, some missing. The sample includes 450,000 to 650,000 clones, roughly four fifths seen only once; the top ten take approximately 12%. The sample consisted of PBMCs. Source of these receptors: a woman in her thirties or forties in good health. Some clones in this sample may be carry-over from other donors' samples.

The chain is built from TRBV28 and TRBJ2-6; TRBD1 matches 8 bases. Germline CDR1 MDHEN, CDR2 SYDVKM. The CDR3 spans 17 residues. Unmatched junction bases numbered 6, after V lost 3 bases and J lost 2 bases. CDR3 coding DNA: TGTGCCAGCAGTTTCGGACAGGGTATACCTGGGGCCAACGTCCTGACTTTC. Translating gives CASSFGQGIPGANVLTF.

This chain connects TRBV5-1 to TRBJ2-2, with 7 bases identical to TRBD2. Germline assignment: CDR1 SGHRS and CDR2 YFSETQ. CDR3 length: 15 amino acids. J gave up 0 bases and V 4 bases, and 3 bases lay outside the gene matches. Written as DNA, the CDR3 is TGCGCCAGCAGCCGTGCGGGAGCGAACACCGGGGAGCTGTTTTTT. Its translation: CASSRAGANTGELFF.

Only one count was recorded for this clone. The chain couples TRBV2 to TRBJ2-7, with 9 bases fitting TRBD2. The CDR3 consists of 14 residues. V lost 5 bases to trimming and J lost 6 bases; unmatched junction nucleotides: 8. Germline values: CDR1 SNHLY, CDR2 FYNNEI. Written as DNA, the CDR3 is TGTGCCAGCAGTTATCGACTAGCGGCAGGCGAGCAGTACTTC. This codes for CASSYRLAAGEQYF.

Of note for this clone: This may arise from a read error, as a much more abundant clone is one base away. The genes are TRBV7-2 and TRBJ2-7, with no clear D. CDR3 length: 12 amino acids. Germline-derived CDR1 and CDR2 are SGHTA and FQGNSA. The chain's CDR3 is CASSAGWAEKYF. CDR3 nucleotides: TGTGCCAGCAGCGCCGGATGGGCCGAGAAGTACTTC.

This chain uses TRBV15 with TRBJ2-5; D remains unclear. The CDR3 is 14 amino acids. CDR1 is LNHNV, CDR2 YYDKDF, per germline (reference sequence). Deletions cut 0 bases from V and 6 bases from J, with 11 bases between. Here the CDR3 DNA reads TGTGCCACCAGCAGAGATATGAGCGTGAAGACCCAGTACTTC. Residues: CATSRDMSVKTQYF.

For the CDR3, the DNA is TGTGCCAGCAGCCAAGCCATTCCTAGCGGCACAGATACGCAGTATTTT. Amino acids: CASSQAIPSGTDTQYF. The gene calls are TRBV4-2 and TRBJ2-3; D is possibly TRBD2 (6 bases). The CDR3 has 16 amino acids. Trimming pared 1 base from V and 1 base from J, leaving 12 bases between. Germline CDR1 and CDR2: LGHNA and YNFKEQ.

V usage is TRBV19 and J usage is TRBJ2-7, with 10 bases aligning to TRBD2. The CDR3 totals 13 residues. The ends lost 10 bases at V and 1 base at J; junction bases unmatched: 4. The V gene's germline CDR1 is LNHDA and CDR2 SQIVND (reference sequence). The chain's CDR3 is CATSGRRSYEQYF. In nucleotides, the CDR3 is TGTGCCACTAGCGGGAGAAGATCCTACGAGCAGTACTTC.

The V gene is TRBV10-1, the J gene TRBJ2-2, with D possibly being TRBD1 (8 bases). Deletions cut 9 bases from V and 4 bases from J, with 15 bases between. CDR1 and CDR2 from the germline V gene are WNHNN and SYGVQD (reference sequence). The CDR3 is made up of 14 amino acids. The CDR3 protein is CARGGTGPTGELFF. As DNA, the CDR3 is TGCGCCAGGGGGGGGACAGGACCCACCGGGGAGCTGTTTTTT.

V gene TRBV2 combines with J gene TRBJ2-1; D is perhaps TRBD2 (5 bases). V gave up 6 bases and J gave up 5 bases, with 14 bases separating them. Germline lookup yields CDR1 SNHLY and CDR2 FYNNEI. The CDR3 is 14 amino acids. For the CDR3, the DNA is TGTGCCAGCAGGGACGGGATTTATAACAATGAGCAGTTCTTC. The encoded protein is CASRDGIYNNEQFF.

The chain couples TRBV6-1 to TRBJ1-1; D remains unclear. There are 13 residues in the CDR3. V was trimmed by 1 base and J by 6 bases, leaving 9 bases between them. Germline V gives CDR1 MNHNS, CDR2 SASEGT. The CDR3 reads CASSEVPEAEAFF. CDR3 bases: TGTGCCAGCAGTGAAGTTCCGGAGGCTGAAGCTTTCTTT.

This chain joins TRBV21-1 and TRBJ2-3; the table's D call of TRBD2 was not tested on the DNA. TRBV21-1 is a documented pseudogene. The CDR3 consists of 19 residues. CDR3 loop: CASSKALMEREFCTDTQYF. The CDR3, as DNA: TGTGCCAGCAGCAAAGCGCTAATGGAGCGGGAGTTCTGCACAGATACGCAGTATTTT.

This clone was recorded only once. The V and J genes are TRBV7-2 and TRBJ1-4, with D possibly being TRBD1 (5 bases). Between the trimmed V and J ends, which lost 0 bases and 5 bases, there was a span of 10 bases. There are 15 residues in the CDR3. The germline V gene has CDR1 SGHTA and CDR2 FQGNSA. The CDR3 protein is CASSLAVTENEKLFF. The CDR3 coding sequence is TGTGCCAGCAGCTTAGCAGTGACAGAGAATGAAAAACTGTTTTTT.

The chain combines TRBV7-2 with TRBJ2-2; TRBD2 is a possible D gene (6 bases). Germline CDR1 is SGHTA and CDR2 is FQGNSA. Trimming removed 5 bases at V and 5 bases at J, with 12 bases between. This CDR3 region has 14 residues. For the CDR3, the DNA is TGTGCCAGCAGCCTACCTCGGGAGACCGGGGAGCTGTTTTTT. Translation gives CASSLPRETGELFF.

This chain connects TRBV7-2 to TRBJ2-1; D may be TRBD1 (6 bases). Germline V lookup: CDR1 SGHTA, CDR2 FQGNSA. V was shortened by 1 base and J by 13 bases, with 11 bases between the two germline ends. This CDR3 has 12 residues. The CDR3 sequence is CASSLVQGHQFF. In DNA form, the CDR3 reads TGTGCCAGCAGCTTAGTCCAGGGGCACCAGTTCTTC.

This clone was found many times. J is TRBJ2-6 and V is TRBV5-1, with D hard to call. Germline CDR1 SGHRS, CDR2 YFSETQ. CDR3 length: 14 residues. Trimming cost V 0 bases and J 0 bases, with 1 base left between them. Here the CDR3 DNA reads TGCGCCAGCAGCTTGGGCTCTGGGGCCAACGTCCTGACTTTC. Translation: CASSLGSGANVLTF.

This chain links TRBV19 with TRBJ2-2, with 9 positions matching TRBD2. V lost 7 bases, J lost 7 bases, and 7 bases stayed unmatched. The CDR3 sequence is 14 residues long. The V gene's germline CDR1 is LNHDA and CDR2 SQIVND (reference sequence). In DNA, the CDR3 is TGTGCCAGTAAGAAAGCGGGAGGTGGCGGGGAGCTGTTTTTT. Encoded protein: CASKKAGGGGELFF.

The V gene is TRBV5-8, the J gene TRBJ2-7, with D possibly TRBD2 on 6 matching bases. Germline CDR1 reads SGHTS; CDR2 reads YDEGEE. The V end was cut by 2 bases, the J end by 0 bases, with 12 bases between. This CDR3 region has 15 residues. The chain's CDR3 is CASSFPRGSSYEQYF. For the CDR3, the DNA is TGTGCCAGCAGCTTCCCCCGGGGGAGCTCCTACGAGCAGTACTTC.

The V and J genes are TRBV7-2 and TRBJ2-7; D possibly corresponds to TRBD1 (6 bases). The CDR3 covers 15 residues. Germline CDR1 reads SGHTA; CDR2 reads FQGNSA. Deletions cut 5 bases from V and 7 bases from J, with 21 bases between. CDR3 coding DNA: TGTGCCAGCAGCACGAGCACCGGGTCAGGGACAGAGCAGTACTTC. Protein product: CASSTSTGSGTEQYF.

The chain joins TRBV6-1 to TRBJ2-2, with 7 bases identical to TRBD1. This CDR3 is built from 14 residues. J was trimmed by 4 bases and V by 8 bases; bases with no gene match: 7. Germline CDR1 MNHNS, CDR2 SASEGT. CDR3 bases: TGTGCCAGCGGAACAGGGGAGAGCACCGGGGAGCTGTTTTTT. Amino acids: CASGTGESTGELFF.

This chain uses TRBV6-1 with TRBJ2-7, with D possibly TRBD2 on 6 matching bases. The V and J ends lost 1 base and 7 bases respectively, with 17 bases between them. CDR3 length: 15 amino acids. Germline CDR1 and CDR2: MNHNS and SASEGT. CDR3 in amino acids: CASSEVGGAPFEQYF. Here the CDR3 DNA reads TGTGCCAGCAGTGAAGTCGGAGGGGCACCCTTTGAGCAGTACTTC.

The gene calls are TRBV28 and TRBJ2-1; TRBD2 agrees at 11 bases. The V gene end was trimmed by 4 bases and the J gene end by 15 bases; junction bases not matched to a gene: 17. The CDR3 sequence is 16 residues long. The germline CDR1 and CDR2 sequences are MDHEN and SYDVKM. The CDR3 DNA follows: TGTGCCAGCAGTTCCCGGACTAGCGGGCGCACGTATTATCCGTTCTTC. The encoded protein is CASSSRTSGRTYYPFF.

This clone was seen a single time. CDR3 sequence: CASSRSGRAQPDTQYF. CDR3 nucleotide sequence: TGTGCCAGCAGCCGTAGCGGGAGGGCCCAGCCAGATACGCAGTATTTT. This chain links TRBV4-2 with TRBJ2-3; TRBD2 matches 11 bases. CDR3 size: 16 residues. V dropped 4 bases and J dropped 4; count of bases not matched to a gene: 7. Germline V gene sequence: CDR1 LGHNA, CDR2 YNFKEQ.

In this sample, this clone turned up many times. Different DNA sequences within this sample yield the same CDR3. The gene calls are TRBV19 and TRBJ2-1; D call uncertain. Germline V gives CDR1 LNHDA, CDR2 SQIVND (reference sequence). V was cut by 8 bases and J by 8 bases, with 10 bases left in between. The CDR3 is 11 residues long. As DNA, the CDR3 is TGTGCCAGTGACAAGGGATATGAGCAGTTCTTC. Protein product: CASDKGYEQFF. The whole variable domain, remainder taken from reference TRBV19 and TRBJ2-1, is DGGITQSPKYLFRKEGQNVTLSCEQNLNHDAMYWYRQDPGQGLRLIYYSQIVNDFQKGDIAEGYSVSREKKESFPLTVTSAQKNPTAFYLCASDKGYEQFFGPGTRLTVL.

Of note for this clone: Since a far larger clone is one base different, this is likely a read error. The chain recombines TRBV7-2 with TRBJ2-1; 9 bases fit TRBD2. V trimming: 1 base; J trimming: 4 bases; junction bases outside the gene matches: 5. Per germline, CDR1 SGHTA and CDR2 FQGNSA. This CDR3 is built from 16 residues. The CDR3 DNA sequence: TGTGCCAGCAGCTTAGGCGCGGGAGGGCCTTACAATGAGCAGTTCTTC. Its protein product is CASSLGAGGPYNEQFF.

With respect to this clone: One end of the junction does not line up with germline, which may come from a read error. The chain joins TRBV5-1 to TRBJ2-7, with TRBD1 as a possible D gene (7 bases). CDR1 is SGHRS and CDR2 is YFSETQ in the germline V gene. The CDR3 totals 21 residues. The CDR3 sequence: CASNLEGSRGRGGRWAYEQYF. CDR3 DNA: TGCGCCAGCAACTTGGAGGGGTCGAGGGGGCGCGGAGGCCGGTGGGCCTACGAGCAGTACTTC.

A note on this clone: The same CDR3 can be traced to other DNA sequences in this sample. The chain carries TRBV7-2 and TRBJ2-3; no definite D call. Germline V gives CDR1 SGHTA, CDR2 FQGNSA. The CDR3 runs 14 residues. V was trimmed by 5 bases and J by 0 bases, leaving 9 bases between them. Here the CDR3 DNA reads TGTGCCAGCAGCCTCCGAGGCAGCACAGATACGCAGTATTTT. This translates into CASSLRGSTDTQYF.

This clone has a single count. The chain is built from TRBV2 and TRBJ2-7; D gene uncertain. The germline CDR1 and CDR2 sequences are SNHLY and FYNNEI. The length of the CDR3 is 12 residues. V was pared by 8 bases and J by 2 bases, with 10 bases between. The CDR3 coding sequence is TGTGCCAGCTGCCTGGTCGCCTACGAGCAGTACTTC. Translated: CASCLVAYEQYF. Supplemented by reference TRBV2 and TRBJ2-7, the full variable domain reads EPEVTQTPSHQVTQMGQEVILRCVPISNHLYFYWYRQILGQKVEFLVSFYNNEISEKSEIFDDQFSVERPDGSNFTLKIRSTKLEDSAMYFCASCLVAYEQYFGPGTRLTVT.

The rearrangement joins TRBV30 to TRBJ2-7; 9 bases align to TRBD1. The CDR3 is 15 amino acids. V dropped 1 base and J dropped 6; count of bases not matched to a gene: 10. The germline V gene has CDR1 GTSNPN and CDR2 SVGIG (reference sequence). For the CDR3, the DNA is TGTGCCTGGAGTGCACGGGGACAGGGTAAAGTCGAGCAGTACTTC. Amino acids: CAWSARGQGKVEQYF.

The chain combines TRBV6-1 with TRBJ1-2; D unresolved. This CDR3 is 13 amino acids long. V lost 5 bases and J 2 bases, leaving 9 bases between the germline ends. Germline V gives CDR1 MNHNS, CDR2 SASEGT. CDR3 amino acids: CASSMTTNYGYTF. As DNA, the CDR3 is TGTGCCAGCAGTATGACAACCAACTATGGCTACACCTTC.

The gene calls are TRBV5-1 and TRBJ2-1; TRBD2 matches at 11 bases. Unmatched junction bases numbered 11, after V lost 4 bases and J lost 8 bases. Germline assignment: CDR1 SGHRS and CDR2 YFSETQ. The CDR3 extends over 16 amino acids. CDR3 in amino acids: CASSDLTSGSVDEQFF. The CDR3 DNA is TGCGCCAGCAGCGACCTAACTAGCGGGAGTGTGGATGAGCAGTTCTTC.

The V and J genes are TRBV5-1 and TRBJ2-7, with 9 bases fitting TRBD1. The CDR3 covers 14 residues. In germline, CDR1 is SGHRS, CDR2 YFSETQ. V was pared by 4 bases and J by 4 bases, with 6 bases of the junction left unmatched. The DNA of the CDR3 is TGCGCCAGCAGCCCAAGGACAGGGGCATACGAGCAGTACTTC. Translation gives CASSPRTGAYEQYF.

The chain carries TRBV2 and TRBJ1-5, with a tentative D call TRBD1 (6 bases). The CDR3 loop spans 14 amino acids. The germline gives CDR1 SNHLY, CDR2 FYNNEI. V gave up 5 bases and J gave up 7 bases, with 15 bases separating them. CDR3 sequence (DNA): TGTGCCAGCAGTTATACAGGGAATCAACAGCCCCAGCATTTT. It codes for CASSYTGNQQPQHF.